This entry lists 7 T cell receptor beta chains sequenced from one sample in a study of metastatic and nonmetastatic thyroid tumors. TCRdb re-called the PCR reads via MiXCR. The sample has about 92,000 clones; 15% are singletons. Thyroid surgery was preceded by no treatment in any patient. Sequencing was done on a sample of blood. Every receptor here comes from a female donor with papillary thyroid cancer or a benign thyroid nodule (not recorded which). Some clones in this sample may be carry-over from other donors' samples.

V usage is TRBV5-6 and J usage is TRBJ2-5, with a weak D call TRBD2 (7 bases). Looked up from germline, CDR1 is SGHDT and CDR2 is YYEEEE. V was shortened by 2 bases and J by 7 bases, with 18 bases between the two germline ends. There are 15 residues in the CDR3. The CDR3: CASSFLAGAGRTQYF. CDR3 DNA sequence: TGTGCCAGCAGCTTTCTGGCGGGGGCGGGGAGGACCCAGTACTTC.

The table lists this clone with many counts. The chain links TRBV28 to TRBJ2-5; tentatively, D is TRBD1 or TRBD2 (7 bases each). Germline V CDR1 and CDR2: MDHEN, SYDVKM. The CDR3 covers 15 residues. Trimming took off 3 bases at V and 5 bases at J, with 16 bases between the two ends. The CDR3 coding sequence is TGTGCCAGCAGTTTCCTAGCAGGGGGAGGGGAGACCCAGTACTTC. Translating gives CASSFLAGGGETQYF.

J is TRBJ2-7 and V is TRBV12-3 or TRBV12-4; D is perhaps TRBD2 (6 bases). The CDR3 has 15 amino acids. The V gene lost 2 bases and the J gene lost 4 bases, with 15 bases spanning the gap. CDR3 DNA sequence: TGTGCCAGCAGTTTATCCCGGGAGAGACTTTACGAGCAGTACTTC. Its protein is CASSLSRERLYEQYF.

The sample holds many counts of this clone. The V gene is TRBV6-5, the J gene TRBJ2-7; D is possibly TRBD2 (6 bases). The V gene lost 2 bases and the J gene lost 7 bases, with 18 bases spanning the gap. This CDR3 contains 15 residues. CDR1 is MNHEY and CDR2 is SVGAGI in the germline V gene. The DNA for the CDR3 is TGTGCCAGCAGTTACGATGGAGGGTGGACGGAGGAGCAGTACTTC. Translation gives CASSYDGGWTEEQYF.

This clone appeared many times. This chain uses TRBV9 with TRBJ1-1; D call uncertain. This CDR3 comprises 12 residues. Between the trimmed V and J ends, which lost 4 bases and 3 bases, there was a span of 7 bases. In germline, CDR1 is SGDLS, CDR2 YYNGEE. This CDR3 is CASSKSDTEAFF. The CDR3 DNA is TGTGCCAGCAGCAAATCCGACACTGAAGCTTTCTTT.

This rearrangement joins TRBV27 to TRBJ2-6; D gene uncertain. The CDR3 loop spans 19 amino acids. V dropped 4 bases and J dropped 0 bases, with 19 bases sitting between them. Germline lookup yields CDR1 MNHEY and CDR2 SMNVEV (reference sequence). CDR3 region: CASSCQISQDCSGANVLTF. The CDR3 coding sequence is TGTGCCAGCAGTTGCCAGATAAGTCAGGATTGCTCTGGGGCCAACGTCCTGACTTTC. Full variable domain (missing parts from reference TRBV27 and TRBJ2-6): EAQVTQNPRYLITVTGKKLTVTCSQNMNHEYMSWYRQDPGLGLRQIYYSMNVEVTDKGDVPEGYKVSRKEKRNFPLILESPSPNQTSLYFCASSCQISQDCSGANVLTFGAGSRLTVL.

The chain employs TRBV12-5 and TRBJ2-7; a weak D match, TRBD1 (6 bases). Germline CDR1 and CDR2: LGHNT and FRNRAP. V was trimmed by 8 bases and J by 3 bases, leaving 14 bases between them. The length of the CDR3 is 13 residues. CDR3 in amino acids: CASSRDTDYEQYF. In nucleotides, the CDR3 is TGTGCTAGTTCCCGGGACACTGACTACGAGCAGTACTTC.